One and the same sample provided the 20 T cell receptor beta chains below, sequenced in a study of shared clonotypes between healthy human individuals. The protocol was immunoSEQ multiplex PCR, while the TCRdb copy is restricted to in-frame clones and leaves out a portion. The data show some 550,000 clones, more than 95% seen once. The source material was naive CD4+ T cells sorted from blood. The subset was: CD45RA+ positively selected. The receptors were sampled from a woman aged 25-40 years in good health.

The rearrangement links TRBV19 to TRBJ2-1, with a tentative D call TRBD1 (6 bases). This CDR3 spans 15 amino acids. Germline assignment: CDR1 LNHDA and CDR2 SQIVND (reference sequence). Deletions cut 2 bases from V and 5 bases from J, with 13 bases between. Here the CDR3 DNA reads TGTGCCAGTAGTATACGGGACACCATCCACAATGAGCAGTTCTTC. This translates into CASSIRDTIHNEQFF.

This clone was found a few times. J is TRBJ1-1 and V is TRBV20-1; D unclear. CDR3 length equals 9 residues. The germline V gene encodes CDR1 DFQATT and CDR2 SNEGSKA (reference sequence). V lost 4 bases and J lost 10, with 7 bases in between. The CDR3 loop is CSANAVAFF. CDR3 nucleotides: TGCAGTGCTAACGCAGTAGCTTTCTTT.

CDR3 sequence (DNA): TGTGCCAGCAGCTTAAGTGGACGGAAAGCTTTCTTT. Amino acids: CASSLSGRKAFF. This rearrangement joins TRBV11-2 to TRBJ1-1; D is ambiguous. The ends were cut back, 2 bases at V and 9 bases at J, with 10 bases in the middle. Germline V gene data show CDR1 as SGHAT and CDR2 as FQNNGV. This CDR3 comprises 12 residues.

The count of this clone is one. The chain joins TRBV6-1 to TRBJ1-4; D perhaps matches TRBD1 (5 bases). The V end lost 7 bases, the J end lost 3 bases, and 9 bases lay between the germline ends. Germline values: CDR1 MNHNS, CDR2 SASEGT. This CDR3 spans 13 amino acids. The chain's CDR3 is CASMRQPNEKLFF. Here the CDR3 DNA reads TGTGCCAGCATGAGACAGCCTAATGAAAAACTGTTTTTT.

The gene calls are TRBV7-2 and TRBJ2-5, with 9 bases fitting TRBD2. Losses at the gene ends were 5 bases for V and 5 bases for J; bases not matched to a gene: 12. This CDR3 region has 16 residues. Germline values: CDR1 SGHTA, CDR2 FQGNSA. The CDR3 nucleotides read TGTGCCAGCAGCCCAAGAGGGTCTAGCGGGACGGAGACCCAGTACTTC. The encoded protein is CASSPRGSSGTETQYF.

The genes are TRBV6-5 and TRBJ1-4, with TRBD1 as a possible D gene (6 bases). This CDR3 is 13 amino acids long. Between the trimmed V and J ends, which lost 5 bases and 8 bases, there was a span of 12 bases. Germline loops: CDR1 MNHEY, CDR2 SVGAGI. The chain's CDR3 is CASSGDTWEKLFF. DNA of the CDR3: TGTGCCAGCAGTGGGGACACGTGGGAAAAACTGTTTTTT.

The chain combines TRBV25-1 with TRBJ2-1; D is unresolved. Per germline, CDR1 MGHDK and CDR2 SYGVNS. Between the trimmed V and J ends, which lost 2 bases and 15 bases, there was a span of 17 bases. The CDR3 has 13 amino acids. CDR3 coding DNA: TGTGCCAGCAGTGAAAGCGTAACGGGTCGTTTGTTCTTC. It codes for CASSESVTGRLFF.

The V call is TRBV9, the J call TRBJ2-1, with D unclear. CDR1 SGDLS and CDR2 YYNGEE come from the germline V gene. This CDR3 spans 14 amino acids. Trimming left V 4 bases short and J 6 bases short, with 14 bases between. The CDR3 nucleotides are TGTGCCAGCAGCCCGATGGTGAACGGCAATGAGCAGTTCTTC. As protein: CASSPMVNGNEQFF.

The rearrangement uses TRBV6-1 and TRBJ1-5; D call uncertain. There are 15 residues in the CDR3. The V gene's germline CDR1 is MNHNS and CDR2 SASEGT. V dropped 1 base and J dropped 1 base, with 8 bases sitting between them. CDR3 protein: CASSEGSPSNQPQHF. The CDR3 DNA reads TGTGCCAGCAGTGAAGGGAGTCCCAGCAATCAGCCCCAGCATTTT.

This rearrangement joins TRBV6-1 to TRBJ2-1; 7 positions match TRBD2. Looked up from germline, CDR1 is MNHNS and CDR2 is SASEGT. The ends lost 0 bases at V and 4 bases at J; junction bases unmatched: 9. This CDR3 is built from 17 residues. CDR3 protein: CASSEAYGGGTYNEQFF. The CDR3 DNA reads as TGTGCCAGCAGTGAAGCGTACGGGGGAGGGACGTACAATGAGCAGTTCTTC.

V is TRBV9 and J is TRBJ2-1; 7 bases are shared with TRBD1. Germline V gene data show CDR1 as SGDLS and CDR2 as YYNGEE. The CDR3 sequence is 16 residues long. V shed 0 bases, J shed 6 bases, and the junction held 9 bases outside the gene matches. The CDR3 coding sequence is TGTGCCAGCAGCGTAGTAGGGGGCGAGGGGGTCAATGAGCAGTTCTTC. Amino acid sequence: CASSVVGGEGVNEQFF. Looking up the rest from reference TRBV9 and TRBJ2-1 gives the full variable domain: DSGVTQTPKHLITATGQRVTLRCSPRSGDLSVYWYQQSLDQGLQFLIQYYNGEERAKGNILERFSAQQFPDLHSELNLSSLELGDSALYFCASSVVGGEGVNEQFFGPGTRLTVL.

The chain is built from TRBV27 and TRBJ1-1, with 8 bases fitting TRBD1. The CDR3 extends over 13 amino acids. J gave up 7 bases and V 7 bases, and 8 bases lay outside the gene matches. CDR1 MNHEY and CDR2 SMNVEV come from the germline V gene (reference sequence). This CDR3 is CASKGQGFIEAFF. CDR3 in DNA: TGTGCCAGCAAAGGACAGGGTTTTATTGAAGCTTTCTTT.

CDR3 loop: CASSRASGYEQYF. As DNA, the CDR3 is TGCGCCAGCAGCCGGGCTAGCGGCTACGAGCAGTACTTC. V usage is TRBV4-1 and J usage is TRBJ2-7, with 7 positions matching TRBD2. Germline loops: CDR1 MGHRA, CDR2 YSYEKL. After removal of 4 bases from V and 3 bases from J, the junction contained 3 bases not matched to a gene. The CDR3 contains 13 residues.

The V and J genes are TRBV7-2 and TRBJ1-1; 9 positions agree with TRBD1. Trimming at V came to 5 bases and at J to 0 bases, leaving 4 bases not matched to a gene. The length of the CDR3 is 15 residues. Germline V CDR1 and CDR2: SGHTA, FQGNSA. The DNA for the CDR3 is TGTGCCAGCAGCGTGGGGACAGGGCTGAACACTGAAGCTTTCTTT. Encoded protein: CASSVGTGLNTEAFF.

J is TRBJ1-1 and V is TRBV28; D perhaps matches TRBD1 (6 bases). V was shortened by 10 bases and J by 0 bases, with 12 bases between the two germline ends. The CDR3 covers 13 residues. Looked up from germline, CDR1 is MDHEN and CDR2 is SYDVKM. The CDR3 region has the DNA TGTGCCACCCATGGACAGTTGAACACTGAAGCTTTCTTT. This encodes CATHGQLNTEAFF. The full variable domain, its missing parts supplied by reference TRBV28 and TRBJ1-1, is DVKVTQSSRYLVKRTGEKVFLECVQDMDHENMFWYRQDPGLGLRLIYFSYDVKMKEKGDIPEGYSVSREKKERFSLILESASTNQTSMYLCATHGQLNTEAFFGQGTRLTVV.

J is TRBJ2-1 and V is TRBV5-5, with D hard to call. CDR1 and CDR2 (germline): SGHKS, YYEKEE (reference sequence). CDR3 length equals 14 residues. V gave up 4 bases and J gave up 7 bases, with 15 bases separating them. CDR3 sequence: CASSLGPNRNEQFF. The CDR3 DNA reads TGTGCCAGCAGCCTAGGACCCAATCGGAATGAGCAGTTCTTC.

This sequence joins TRBV6-5 and TRBJ2-7, with no clear D. Germline values: CDR1 MNHEY, CDR2 SVGAGI. This CDR3 region has 13 residues. V gave up 0 bases and J gave up 3 bases, with 6 bases separating them. The CDR3 reads CASSYSRNYEQYF. In DNA form, the CDR3 reads TGTGCCAGCAGTTACTCGAGGAACTACGAGCAGTACTTC.

The DNA for the CDR3 is TGTGCCAGCAGCTCAGAGACAAACTCTGGAAACACCATATATTTT. This gives the protein CASSSETNSGNTIYF. V is TRBV6-5 and J is TRBJ1-3; D is unresolved. Germline V gene sequence: CDR1 MNHEY, CDR2 SVGAGI. The V end was cut by 6 bases, the J end by 0 bases, with 12 bases between. The CDR3 contains 15 residues.

The V gene is TRBV18, the J gene TRBJ2-2; weak D call: TRBD2 (6 bases). V lost 3 bases to trimming and J lost 2 bases, with 7 bases between them. Germline V CDR1 and CDR2: KGHSH, LQKENI. The CDR3 is 14 residues long. The CDR3 loop reads CASSPGTNTGELFF. In nucleotides, the CDR3 is TGTGCCAGCTCACCGGGGACTAACACCGGGGAGCTGTTTTTT.

This chain links TRBV7-8 with TRBJ2-7; D ambiguous. This CDR3 is 15 amino acids long. From germline, CDR1 is SGHVS and CDR2 FQNEAQ. V lost 3 bases and J lost 0, with 12 bases in between. The DNA of the CDR3 is TGTGCCAGCAGCTTGGTAACCCGAAGCTCCTACGAGCAGTACTTC. Residues: CASSLVTRSSYEQYF.